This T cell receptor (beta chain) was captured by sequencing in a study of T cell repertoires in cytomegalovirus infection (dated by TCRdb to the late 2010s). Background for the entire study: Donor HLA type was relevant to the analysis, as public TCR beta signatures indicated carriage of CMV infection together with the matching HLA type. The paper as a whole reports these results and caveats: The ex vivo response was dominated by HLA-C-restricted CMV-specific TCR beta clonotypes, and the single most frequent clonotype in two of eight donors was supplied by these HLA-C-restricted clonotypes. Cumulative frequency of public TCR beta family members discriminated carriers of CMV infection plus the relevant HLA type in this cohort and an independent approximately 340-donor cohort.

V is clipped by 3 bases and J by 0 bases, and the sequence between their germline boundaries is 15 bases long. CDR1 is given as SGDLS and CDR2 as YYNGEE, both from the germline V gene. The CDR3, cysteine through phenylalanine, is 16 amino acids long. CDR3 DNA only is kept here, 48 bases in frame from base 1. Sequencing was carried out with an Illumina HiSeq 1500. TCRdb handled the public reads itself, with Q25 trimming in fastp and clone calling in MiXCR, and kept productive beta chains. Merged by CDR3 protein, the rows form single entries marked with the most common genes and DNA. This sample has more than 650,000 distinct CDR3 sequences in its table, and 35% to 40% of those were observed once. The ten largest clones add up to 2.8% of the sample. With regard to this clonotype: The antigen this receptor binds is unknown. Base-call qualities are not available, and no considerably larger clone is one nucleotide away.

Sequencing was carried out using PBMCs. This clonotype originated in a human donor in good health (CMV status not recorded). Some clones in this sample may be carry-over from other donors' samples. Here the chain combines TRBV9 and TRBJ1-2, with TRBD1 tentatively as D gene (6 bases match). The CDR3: CASSAHGDRSNYGYTF. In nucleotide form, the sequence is TGTGCCAGCAGCGCCCACGGAGACAGGTCTAACTATGGCTACACCTTC.